The sequence of this TCR beta chain was determined in a study of control samples from healthy donors and cancer patients. This CDR3 region has 13 residues. Germline V gene data show CDR1 as KGHDR and CDR2 as SFDVKD. V lost 7 bases and J 5 bases, leaving 13 bases between the germline ends. This clone occurred once. TCRdb's copy holds only in-frame clones and misses some; the assay was immunoSEQ multiplex PCR. The data contain under 85,000 clones, more than 80% of them singletons. The sample comprised PBMCs. The TCR originated in a woman in her forties or fifties with lung cancer. V and J are TRBV24-1 and TRBJ2-5; D is unclear. The CDR3 DNA follows: TGTGCCACCAGCACCCAGCAAACGGAGACCCAGTACTTC. Protein sequence: CATSTQQTETQYF.